The entry below gives a single T cell receptor (beta chain) sequence along with its context. This sample is drawn from a study of blood T cell repertoires in COVID-19. Study as a whole: Specimens from acute and convalescent COVID-19 originated in the United States, Italy and Spain.

The CDR3 runs to 15 residues. Looked up from germline, CDR1 is KGHSH and CDR2 is LQKENI. With 2 bases removed from V and 0 bases from J, the gap between germline ends came to 8 bases. Using immunoSEQ multiplex PCR, the repertoire was profiled, and TCRdb retains in-frame clones only, with some absent. This table has 70,000 or so clones, around 80% appearing once. This clonotype was sampled from a human donor in a cohort sampled during active COVID-19. Source material: peripheral blood. The V gene is TRBV18, the J gene TRBJ1-3; D ambiguous. In nucleotides, the CDR3 is TGTGCCAGCTCACCAGAAGCGTACTCTGGAAACACCATATATTTT. Its protein product is CASSPEAYSGNTIYF.